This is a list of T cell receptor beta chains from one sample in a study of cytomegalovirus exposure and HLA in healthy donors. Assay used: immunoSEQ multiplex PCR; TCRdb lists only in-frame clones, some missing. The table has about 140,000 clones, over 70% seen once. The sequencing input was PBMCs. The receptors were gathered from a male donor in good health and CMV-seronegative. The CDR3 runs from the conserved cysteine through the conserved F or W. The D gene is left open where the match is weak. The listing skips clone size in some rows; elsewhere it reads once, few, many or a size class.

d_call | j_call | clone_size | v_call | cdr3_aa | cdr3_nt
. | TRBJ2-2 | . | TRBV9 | CASSVDSGAGELFF | TGTGCCAGCAGCGTAGATTCAGGCGCCGGGGAGCTGTTTTTT
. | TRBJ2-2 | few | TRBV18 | CASSPRAENTGELFF | TGTGCCAGCTCACCACGGGCCGAGAACACCGGGGAGCTGTTTTTT
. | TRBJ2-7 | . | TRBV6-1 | CASSETLVYEQYF | TGTGCCAGCAGTGAAACTCTCGTCTACGAGCAGTACTTC
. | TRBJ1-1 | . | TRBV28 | CASSRSGAWGSPDTEAFF | TGTGCCAGCAGCCGTTCAGGGGCATGGGGGAGTCCGGACACTGAAGCTTTCTTT
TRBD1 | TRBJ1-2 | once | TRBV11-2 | CASSYGTGRGYTF | TGTGCCAGCAGCTATGGGACAGGAAGAGGCTACACCTTC
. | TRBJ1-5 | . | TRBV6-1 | CASSESGQEDNQPQHF | TGTGCCAGCAGTGAATCTGGACAAGAGGACAATCAGCCCCAGCATTTT
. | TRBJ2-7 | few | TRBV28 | CASSLGSRWGVEQYF | TGTGCCAGCAGTTTAGGGTCACGGTGGGGGGTCGAGCAGTACTTC
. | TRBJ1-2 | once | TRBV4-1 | CASSQEQGVYGYTF | TGCGCCAGCAGCCAAGAACAGGGCGTCTATGGCTACACCTTC
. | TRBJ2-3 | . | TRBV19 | CASSPYREDTQYF | TGTGCCAGTAGTCCATACAGGGAAGATACGCAGTATTTT
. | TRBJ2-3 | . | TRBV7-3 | CASSLRGGPGTQYF | TGTGCCAGCAGCTTACGCGGGGGCCCCGGTACGCAGTATTTT
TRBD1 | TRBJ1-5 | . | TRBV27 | CASSPGGGNQPQHF | TGTGCCAGCAGTCCAGGGGGCGGTAATCAGCCCCAGCATTTT
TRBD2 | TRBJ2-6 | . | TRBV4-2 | CASSPSGGSGANVLTF | TGTGCCAGCAGCCCTAGCGGGGGGTCTGGGGCCAACGTCCTGACTTTC
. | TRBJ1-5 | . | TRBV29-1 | CSVEWGDNQPQHF | TGCAGCGTTGAATGGGGAGACAATCAGCCCCAGCATTTT
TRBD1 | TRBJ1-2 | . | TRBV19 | CASSSSLGTDYGYTF | TGTGCCAGTAGCTCGTCACTCGGGACAGACTATGGCTACACCTTC
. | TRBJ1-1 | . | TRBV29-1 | CSVDEGDTEAFF | TGCAGCGTTGATGAAGGGGACACTGAAGCTTTCTTT
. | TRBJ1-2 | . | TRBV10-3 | CAISDERRTNYGYTF | TGTGCCATCAGTGACGAACGGAGAACTAACTATGGCTACACCTTC
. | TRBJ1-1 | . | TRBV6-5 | CASSYNGGLGTEAFF | TGTGCCAGCAGTTACAACGGGGGGCTGGGGACTGAAGCTTTCTTT
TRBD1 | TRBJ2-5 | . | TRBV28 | CASSKGRDRDKTQYF | TGTGCCAGCAGCAAAGGACGGGACAGGGATAAGACCCAGTACTTC
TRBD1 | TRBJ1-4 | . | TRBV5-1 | CASSWDREGEKLFF | TGCGCCAGCAGCTGGGACAGGGAAGGTGAAAAACTGTTTTTT
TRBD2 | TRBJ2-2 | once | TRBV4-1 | CASSLRLAGPNTGELFF | TGCGCCAGCAGCCTGCGGCTAGCGGGGCCCAACACCGGGGAGCTGTTTTTT
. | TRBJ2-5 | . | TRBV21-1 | CASSRKGRGEETQYF | TGTGCCAGCAGCCGTAAGGGGCGGGGGGAAGAGACCCAGTACTTC
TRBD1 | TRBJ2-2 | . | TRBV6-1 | CASSRDRTGELFF | TGTGCCAGCAGCCGGGACAGGACCGGGGAGCTGTTTTTT
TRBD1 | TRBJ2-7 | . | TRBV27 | CASSTPPGQGLYEQYF | TGTGCCAGCAGTACACCCCCGGGACAGGGGTTGTACGAGCAGTACTTC
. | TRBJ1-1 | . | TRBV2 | CASRGGDWNTEAFF | TGTGCCAGCAGGGGGGGGGATTGGAACACTGAAGCTTTCTTT
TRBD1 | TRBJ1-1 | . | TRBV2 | CASRRGDSLNTEAFF | TGTGCCAGCAGACGAGGGGACAGCCTGAACACTGAAGCTTTCTTT
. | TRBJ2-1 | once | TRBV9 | CASSVQSGYNEQFF | TGTGCCAGCAGCGTACAGTCAGGGTACAATGAGCAGTTCTTC
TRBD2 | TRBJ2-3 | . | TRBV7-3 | CASSLGGGAGDTQYF | TGTGCCAGCAGCTTAGGCGGGGGGGCAGGAGATACGCAGTATTTT
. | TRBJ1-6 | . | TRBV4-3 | CASSQDLNSPLHF | TGCGCCAGCAGCCAAGATCTGAATTCACCCCTCCACTTT
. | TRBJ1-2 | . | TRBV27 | CASRSQGSQYTVNYGYTF | TGTGCCAGCAGGAGTCAGGGCAGCCAGTATACGGTTAACTATGGCTACACCTTC
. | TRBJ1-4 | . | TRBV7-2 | CASSLVAGTNEKLFF | TGTGCCAGCAGCTTAGTCGCCGGTACTAATGAAAAACTGTTTTTT
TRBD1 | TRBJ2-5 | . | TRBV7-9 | CASSTSRTGHETQYF | TGTGCCAGCAGCACCTCCCGGACAGGGCACGAGACCCAGTACTTC
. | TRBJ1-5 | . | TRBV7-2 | CASSLMGGNQPQHF | TGTGCCAGCAGCTTAATGGGCGGCAATCAGCCCCAGCATTTT
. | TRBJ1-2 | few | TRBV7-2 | CASSFAKVEVYGYTF | TGTGCCAGCAGCTTTGCCAAGGTCGAGGTGTATGGCTACACCTTC
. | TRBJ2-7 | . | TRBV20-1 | CSASRTDEQYF | TGCAGTGCTAGCCGGACAGACGAGCAGTACTTC
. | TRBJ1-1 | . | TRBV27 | CASRLAESEAFF | TGTGCCAGCCGACTTGCCGAGTCTGAAGCTTTCTTT
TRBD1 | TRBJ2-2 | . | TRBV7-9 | CASSLDAGGRITGELFF | TGTGCCAGCAGCTTAGATGCAGGGGGCAGGATCACCGGGGAGCTGTTTTTT
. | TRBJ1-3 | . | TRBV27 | CASSSIRGGYSGNTIYF | TGTGCCAGCAGTTCCATCCGCGGCGGATACTCTGGAAACACCATATATTTT
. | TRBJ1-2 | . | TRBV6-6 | CASSYATDYGYTF | TGTGCCAGCAGTTACGCGACAGACTATGGCTACACCTTC
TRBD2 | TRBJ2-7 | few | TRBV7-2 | CASSGAGGRSYEQYF | TGTGCCAGCAGCGGTGCGGGGGGCCGATCCTACGAGCAGTACTTC
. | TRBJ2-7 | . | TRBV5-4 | CASSLGGASSYEQYF | TGTGCCAGCAGCTTAGGCGGGGCGAGCTCCTACGAGCAGTACTTC
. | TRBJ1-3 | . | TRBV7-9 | CASSLAGAWENTIYF | TGTGCCAGCAGCTTAGCGGGGGCGTGGGAAAACACCATATATTTT
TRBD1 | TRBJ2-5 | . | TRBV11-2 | CASSPDRSWTQYF | TGTGCCAGCAGCCCGGACAGGAGTTGGACCCAGTACTTC
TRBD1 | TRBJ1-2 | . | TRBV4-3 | CASSQDRGGTGRGYTF | TGCGCCAGCAGCCAAGATCGGGGGGGGACAGGGCGCGGCTACACCTTC
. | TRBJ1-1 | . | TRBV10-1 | CASSELQGLNTEAFF | TGCGCCAGCAGTGAGTTGCAGGGTCTGAACACTGAAGCTTTCTTT
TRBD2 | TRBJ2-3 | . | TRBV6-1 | CASSQRGGRVDTQYF | TGTGCCAGCAGTCAGCGGGGGGGCCGGGTAGATACGCAGTATTTT
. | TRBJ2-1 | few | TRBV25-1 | CASEAGTRIF | TGTGCCAGCGAGGCCGGCACGAGGATCTTC
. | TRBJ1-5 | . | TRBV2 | CASGTGYNQPQHF | TGTGCCAGCGGTACAGGTTACAATCAGCCCCAGCATTTT